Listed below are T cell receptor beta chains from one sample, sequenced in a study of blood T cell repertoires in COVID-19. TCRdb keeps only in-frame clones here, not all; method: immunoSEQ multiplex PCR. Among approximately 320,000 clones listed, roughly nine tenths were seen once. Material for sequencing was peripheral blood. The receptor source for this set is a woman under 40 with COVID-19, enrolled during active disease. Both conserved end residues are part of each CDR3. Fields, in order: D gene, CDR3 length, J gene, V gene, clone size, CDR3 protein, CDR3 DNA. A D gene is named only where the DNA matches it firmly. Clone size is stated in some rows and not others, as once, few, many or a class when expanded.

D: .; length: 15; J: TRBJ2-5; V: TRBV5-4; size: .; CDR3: CASSLELASQETQYF; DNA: TGTGCCAGCAGCTTGGAACTAGCTTCACAAGAGACCCAGTACTTC
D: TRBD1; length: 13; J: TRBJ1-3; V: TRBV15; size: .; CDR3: CATRQGFGNTIYF; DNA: TGTGCCACCAGACAGGGGTTCGGAAACACCATATATTTT
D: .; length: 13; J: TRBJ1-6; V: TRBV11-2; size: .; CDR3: CASSFPGNSPLHF; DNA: TGTGCCAGCAGCTTTCCAGGAAATTCACCCCTCCACTTT
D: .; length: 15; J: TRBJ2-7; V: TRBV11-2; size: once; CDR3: CASSPRVADTGEQYF; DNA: TGTGCCAGCAGCCCGAGGGTAGCGGATACTGGCGAGCAGTACTTC
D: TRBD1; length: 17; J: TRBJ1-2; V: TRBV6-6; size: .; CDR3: CASSRQRNRGQRYGYTF; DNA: TGTGCCAGCAGTCGGCAGCGAAACAGGGGTCAGAGGTATGGCTACACCTTC
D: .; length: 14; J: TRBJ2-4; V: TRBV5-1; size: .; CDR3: CASSLWGKANIQYF; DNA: TGCGCCAGCAGCTTGTGGGGCAAGGCGAACATTCAGTACTTC
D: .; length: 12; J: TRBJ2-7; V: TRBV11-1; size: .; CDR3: CASSLQGSEQYF; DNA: TGTGCCAGCAGCTTACAGGGCTCCGAGCAGTACTTC
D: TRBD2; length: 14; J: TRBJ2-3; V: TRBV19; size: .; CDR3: CASSYSAGAGTQYF; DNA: TGTGCCAGTAGTTACTCCGCTGGAGCGGGGACGCAGTATTTT
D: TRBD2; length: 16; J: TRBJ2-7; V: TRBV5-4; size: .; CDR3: CASSPFGAGGGYEQYF; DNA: TGTGCCAGCAGCCCATTCGGGGCGGGGGGAGGTTACGAGCAGTACTTC
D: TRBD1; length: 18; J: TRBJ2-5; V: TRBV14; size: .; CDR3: CASSQRPGQTSYQETQYF; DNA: TGTGCCAGCAGCCAAAGACCGGGACAGACATCGTACCAAGAGACCCAGTACTTC
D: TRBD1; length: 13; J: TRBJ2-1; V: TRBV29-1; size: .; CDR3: CSADRGWTNEQFF; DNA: TGCAGCGCTGACAGGGGGTGGACCAATGAGCAGTTCTTC
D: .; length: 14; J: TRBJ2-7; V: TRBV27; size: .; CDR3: CASSFVQGRNEQYF; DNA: TGTGCCAGCAGTTTCGTCCAGGGTCGGAACGAGCAGTACTTC
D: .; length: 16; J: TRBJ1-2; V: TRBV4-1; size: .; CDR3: CASSQDGAGLNYGYTF; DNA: TGCGCCAGCAGCCAAGATGGGGCAGGTCTTAACTATGGCTACACCTTC
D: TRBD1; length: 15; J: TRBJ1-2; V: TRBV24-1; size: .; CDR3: CATSDFPTGPYGYTF; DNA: TGTGCCACCAGTGATTTTCCGACAGGGCCCTATGGCTACACCTTC
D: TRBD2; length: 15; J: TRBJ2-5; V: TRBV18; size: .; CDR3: CASSPRGLAGETQYF; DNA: TGTGCCAGCTCACCGCGAGGACTAGCGGGAGAGACCCAGTACTTC
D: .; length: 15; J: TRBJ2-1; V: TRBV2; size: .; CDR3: CASSPRLGAYNEQFF; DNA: TGTGCCAGCAGTCCAAGACTAGGCGCCTACAATGAGCAGTTCTTC
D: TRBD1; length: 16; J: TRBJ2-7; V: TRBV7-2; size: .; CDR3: CASSLKLGTGGYEQYF; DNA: TGTGCCAGCAGCTTAAAGCTCGGTACAGGGGGCTACGAGCAGTACTTC
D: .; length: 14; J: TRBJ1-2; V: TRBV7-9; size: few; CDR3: CASSLDTVKYGYTF; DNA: TGTGCCAGCAGCTTAGATACGGTTAAGTATGGCTACACCTTC
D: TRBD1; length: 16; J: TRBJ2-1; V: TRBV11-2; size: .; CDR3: CASSQWGQGLENEQFF; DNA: TGTGCCAGCAGCCAATGGGGACAGGGTCTAGAAAATGAGCAGTTCTTC
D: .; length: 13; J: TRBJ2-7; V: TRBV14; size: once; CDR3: CASSQPVRYEQYF; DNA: TGTGCCAGCAGCCAACCCGTCCGCTACGAGCAGTACTTC
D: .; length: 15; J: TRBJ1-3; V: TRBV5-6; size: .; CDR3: CASSFGRGAGNTIYF; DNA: TGTGCCAGCAGCTTTGGCAGGGGCGCTGGAAACACCATATATTTT